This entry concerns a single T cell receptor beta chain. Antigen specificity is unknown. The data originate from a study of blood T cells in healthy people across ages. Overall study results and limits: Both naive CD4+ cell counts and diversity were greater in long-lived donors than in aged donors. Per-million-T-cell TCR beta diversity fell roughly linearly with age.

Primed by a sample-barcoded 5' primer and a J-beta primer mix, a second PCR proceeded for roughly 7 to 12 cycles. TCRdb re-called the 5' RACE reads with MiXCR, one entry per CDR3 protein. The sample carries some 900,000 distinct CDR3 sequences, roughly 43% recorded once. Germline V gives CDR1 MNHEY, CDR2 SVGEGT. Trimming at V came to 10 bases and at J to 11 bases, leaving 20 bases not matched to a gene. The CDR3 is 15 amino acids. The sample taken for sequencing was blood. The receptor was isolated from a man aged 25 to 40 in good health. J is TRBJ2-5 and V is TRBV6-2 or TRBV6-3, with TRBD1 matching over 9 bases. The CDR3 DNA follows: TGTGCCACCGGCCCCTGGACAGGGGTCTACAATGATCAGTACTTC. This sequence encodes CATGPWTGVYNDQYF.